This TCR beta chain emerged from a study of cytomegalovirus exposure and HLA in healthy donors. The CDR3 has 15 residues. Germline loops: CDR1 MNHEY, CDR2 SVGAGI. The V and J ends lost 5 bases and 4 bases, in that order; junction bases with no gene match: 5. It was with 60 Vbeta and 13 Jbeta primers that the PCR ran. Only in-frame clones appear in the TCRdb table, and some are missing; sequencing was by immunoSEQ multiplex PCR. The sample includes some 110,000 clones. Sequencing was performed on PBMCs. This clonotype was sampled from a man aged 35 to 55 in good health and CMV-seropositive. This chain links TRBV6-5 with TRBJ2-6, with TRBD1 matching over 7 bases. In DNA form, the CDR3 reads TGTGCCAGCAGTCCAACAGGGGTCGGGGCCAACGTCCTGACTTTC. This codes for CASSPTGVGANVLTF.